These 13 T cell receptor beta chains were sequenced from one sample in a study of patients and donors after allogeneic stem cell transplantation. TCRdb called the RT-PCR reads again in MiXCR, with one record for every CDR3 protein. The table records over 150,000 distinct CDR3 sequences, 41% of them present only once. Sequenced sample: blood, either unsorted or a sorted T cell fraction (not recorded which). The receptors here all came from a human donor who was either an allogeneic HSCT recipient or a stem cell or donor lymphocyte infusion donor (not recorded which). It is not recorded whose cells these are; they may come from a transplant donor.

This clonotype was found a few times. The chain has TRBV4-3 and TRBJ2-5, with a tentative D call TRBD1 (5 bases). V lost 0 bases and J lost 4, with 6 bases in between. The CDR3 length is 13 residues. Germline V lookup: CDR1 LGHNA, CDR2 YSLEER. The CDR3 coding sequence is TGCGCCAGCAGCCAAGAAGGGGTAGAGACCCAGTACTTC. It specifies CASSQEGVETQYF.

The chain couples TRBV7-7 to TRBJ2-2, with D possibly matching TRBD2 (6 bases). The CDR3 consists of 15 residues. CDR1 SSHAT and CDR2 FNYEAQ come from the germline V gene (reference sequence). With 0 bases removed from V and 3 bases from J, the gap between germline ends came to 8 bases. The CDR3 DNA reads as TGTGCCAGCAGCTTAGCGGGAGGCGACACCGGGGAGCTGTTTTTT. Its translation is CASSLAGGDTGELFF.

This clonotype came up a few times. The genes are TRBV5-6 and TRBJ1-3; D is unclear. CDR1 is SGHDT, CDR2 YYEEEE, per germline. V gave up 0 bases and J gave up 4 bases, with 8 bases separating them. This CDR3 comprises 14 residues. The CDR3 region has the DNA TGTGCCAGCAGCTTGGGTACGCCGGGAAACACCATATATTTT. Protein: CASSLGTPGNTIYF.

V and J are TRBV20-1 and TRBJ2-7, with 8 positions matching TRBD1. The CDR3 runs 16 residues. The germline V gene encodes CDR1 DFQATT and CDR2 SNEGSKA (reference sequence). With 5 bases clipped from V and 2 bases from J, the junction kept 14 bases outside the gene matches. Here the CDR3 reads CSAPLRDRWMAYEQYF. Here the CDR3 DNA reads TGCAGTGCTCCCCTGAGGGACAGGTGGATGGCCTACGAGCAGTACTTC.

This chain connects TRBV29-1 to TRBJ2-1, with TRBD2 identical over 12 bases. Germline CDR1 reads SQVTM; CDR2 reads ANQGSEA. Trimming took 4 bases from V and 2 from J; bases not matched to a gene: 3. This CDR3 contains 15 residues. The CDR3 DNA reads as TGCAGCGTTGCGGGACTAGCGGGTACCTACAATGAGCAGTTCTTC. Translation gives CSVAGLAGTYNEQFF.

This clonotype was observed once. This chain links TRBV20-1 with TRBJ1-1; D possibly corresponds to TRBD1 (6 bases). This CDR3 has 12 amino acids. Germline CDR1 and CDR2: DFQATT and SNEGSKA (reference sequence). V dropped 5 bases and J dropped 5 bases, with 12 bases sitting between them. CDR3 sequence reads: CSADTGSTEAFF. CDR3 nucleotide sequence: TGCAGTGCTGATACAGGGAGTACTGAAGCTTTCTTT.

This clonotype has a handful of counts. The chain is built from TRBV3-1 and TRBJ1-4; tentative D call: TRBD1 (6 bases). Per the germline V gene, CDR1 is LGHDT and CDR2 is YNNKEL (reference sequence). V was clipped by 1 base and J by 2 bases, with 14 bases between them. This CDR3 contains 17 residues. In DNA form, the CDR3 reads TGTGCCAGCAGCCAAGTCCGGGGGCTGAGCACTAATGAAAAACTGTTTTTT. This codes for CASSQVRGLSTNEKLFF.

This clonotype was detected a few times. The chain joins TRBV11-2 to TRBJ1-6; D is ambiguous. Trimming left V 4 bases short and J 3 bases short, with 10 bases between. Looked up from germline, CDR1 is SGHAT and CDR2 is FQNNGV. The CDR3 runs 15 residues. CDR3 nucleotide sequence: TGTGCCAGCAGCTCTAATCGGGGCTATAATTCACCCCTCCACTTT. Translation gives CASSSNRGYNSPLHF.

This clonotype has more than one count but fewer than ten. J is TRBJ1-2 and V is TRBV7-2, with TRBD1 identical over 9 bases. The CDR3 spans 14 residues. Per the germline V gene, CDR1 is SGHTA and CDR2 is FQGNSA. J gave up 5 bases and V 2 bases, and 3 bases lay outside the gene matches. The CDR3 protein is CASSLSDRGYGYTF. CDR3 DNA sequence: TGTGCCAGCAGCTTAAGTGACAGGGGGTATGGCTACACCTTC.

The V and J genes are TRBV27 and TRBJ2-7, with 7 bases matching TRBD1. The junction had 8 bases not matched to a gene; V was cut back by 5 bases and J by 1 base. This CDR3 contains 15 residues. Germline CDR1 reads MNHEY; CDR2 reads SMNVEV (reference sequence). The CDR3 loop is CASSPGTAPSYEQYF. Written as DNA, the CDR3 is TGTGCCAGCAGTCCCGGGACAGCACCTTCCTACGAGCAGTACTTC.

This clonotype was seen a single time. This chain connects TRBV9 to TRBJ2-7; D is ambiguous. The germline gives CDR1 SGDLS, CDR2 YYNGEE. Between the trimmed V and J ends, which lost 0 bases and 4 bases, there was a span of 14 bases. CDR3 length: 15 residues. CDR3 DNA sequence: TGTGCCAGCAGCGTAGATAGTGGCACCGTTTACGAGCAGTACTTC. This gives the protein CASSVDSGTVYEQYF.

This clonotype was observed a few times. The DNA of the CDR3 is TGTGCCAGCAGCTTATGGCAAGGAAGGACAAGGTCCCATGGCTACACCTTC. Translation gives CASSLWQGRTRSHGYTF. The chain links TRBV11-2 to TRBJ1-2; TRBD1 might be the D (5 bases). The CDR3 consists of 17 residues. Trimming removed 2 bases at V and 6 bases at J, with 22 bases between. The germline V gene has CDR1 SGHAT and CDR2 FQNNGV.

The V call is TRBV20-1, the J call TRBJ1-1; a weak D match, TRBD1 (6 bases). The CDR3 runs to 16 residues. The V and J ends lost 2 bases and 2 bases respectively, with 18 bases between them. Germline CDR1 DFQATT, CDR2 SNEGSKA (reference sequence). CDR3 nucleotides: TGCAGTGCTAGAAACAGGGCGGAAGATCCAAACACTGAAGCTTTCTTT. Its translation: CSARNRAEDPNTEAFF.